This TCR beta chain was captured in a study of T-cell memory formation after mild COVID-19. At the level of the study: Clusters of TCRs were largely donor specific. Regarding the study as a whole: Specificity for SARS-CoV-2 was not confirmed among the second-wave clones peaking on day 37. Most CD4+ clones that shrank were in CM and EM, while CD8+ ones turned up in EMRA. Later expanders leaned CD4+, whereas day 15 to 85 contracting clones were balanced CD4/CD8.

The table lists this clonotype with a few counts. Antigen unknown. Germline CDR1 and CDR2: LNHNV and YYDKDF (reference sequence). Trimming removed 0 bases from V and 6 bases from J, with 12 bases in between. The CDR3 spans 15 residues. TCRdb reprocessed the 5' RACE reads via MiXCR and lists one record per CDR3 protein. This table has roughly 560,000 distinct CDR3 sequences, about a fifth appearing once. The sequencing input was PBMCs or a T cell subset sorted from them (not recorded which). J is TRBJ1-5 and V is TRBV15; possible D gene TRBD1, 5 bases. This sequence was found in an adult woman who had mild COVID-19 (a few samples of this study predate the infection). Cell type and time point are not known. CDR3 region: CATSRDWGTGQPQHF. The DNA of the CDR3 is TGTGCCACCAGCAGAGATTGGGGCACAGGTCAGCCCCAGCATTTT. Based on the CDR3 plus reference TRBV15 and TRBJ1-5, the full variable domain is DAMVIQNPRYQVTQFGKPVTLSCSQTLNHNVMYWYQQKSSQAPKLLFHYYDKDFNNEADTPDNFQSRRPNTSFCFLDIRSPGLGDTAMYLCATSRDWGTGQPQHFGDGTRLSIL.